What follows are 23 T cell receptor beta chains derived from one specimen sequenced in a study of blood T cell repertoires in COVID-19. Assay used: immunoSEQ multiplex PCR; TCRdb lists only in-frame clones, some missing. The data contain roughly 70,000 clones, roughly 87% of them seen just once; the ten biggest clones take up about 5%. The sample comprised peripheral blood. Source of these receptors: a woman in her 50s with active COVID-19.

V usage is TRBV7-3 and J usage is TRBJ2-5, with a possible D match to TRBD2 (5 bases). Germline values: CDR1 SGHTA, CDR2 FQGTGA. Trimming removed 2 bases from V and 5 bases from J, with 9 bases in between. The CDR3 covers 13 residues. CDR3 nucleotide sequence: TGTGCCAGCAGCTTATTTTCGGGGGAGACCCAGTACTTC. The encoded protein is CASSLFSGETQYF.

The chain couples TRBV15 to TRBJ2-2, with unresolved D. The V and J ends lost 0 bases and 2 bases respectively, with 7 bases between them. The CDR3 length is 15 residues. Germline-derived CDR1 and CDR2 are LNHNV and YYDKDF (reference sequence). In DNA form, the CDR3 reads TGTGCCACCAGCAGAGAACAGACCAACACCGGGGAGCTGTTTTTT. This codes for CATSREQTNTGELFF. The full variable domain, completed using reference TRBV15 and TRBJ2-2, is DAMVIQNPRYQVTQFGKPVTLSCSQTLNHNVMYWYQQKSSQAPKLLFHYYDKDFNNEADTPDNFQSRRPNTSFCFLDIRSPGLGDTAMYLCATSREQTNTGELFFGEGSRLTVL.

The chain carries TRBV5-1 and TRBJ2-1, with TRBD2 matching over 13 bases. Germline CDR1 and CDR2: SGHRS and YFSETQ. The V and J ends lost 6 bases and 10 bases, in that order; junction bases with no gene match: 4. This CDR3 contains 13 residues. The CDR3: CASTGLAGEEQFF. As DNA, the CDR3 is TGCGCCAGCACTGGACTAGCGGGAGAGGAGCAGTTCTTC. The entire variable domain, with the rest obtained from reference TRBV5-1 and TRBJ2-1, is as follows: KAGVTQTPRYLIKTRGQQVTLSCSPISGHRSVSWYQQTPGQGLQFLFEYFSETQRNKGNFPGRFSGRQFSNSRSEMNVSTLELGDSALYLCASTGLAGEEQFFGPGTRLTVL.

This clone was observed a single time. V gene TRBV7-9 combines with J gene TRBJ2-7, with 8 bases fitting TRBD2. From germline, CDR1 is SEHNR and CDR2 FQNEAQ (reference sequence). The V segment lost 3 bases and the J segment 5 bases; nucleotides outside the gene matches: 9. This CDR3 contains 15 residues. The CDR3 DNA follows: TGTGCCAGCAGCTTGGCCAGCGGGAGAAAGAACGAGCAGTACTTC. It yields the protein CASSLASGRKNEQYF.

The CDR3 here is CASSERGTGHDSEQFF. CDR3 nucleotides: TGTGCCAGCAGTGAACGGGGGACAGGGCATGACAGTGAGCAGTTCTTC. The V gene is TRBV6-1, the J gene TRBJ2-1; 9 bases agree with TRBD1. CDR1 MNHNS and CDR2 SASEGT come from the germline V gene. J lost 9 bases, V lost 2 bases, and 11 bases had no gene match. This CDR3 is built from 16 residues.

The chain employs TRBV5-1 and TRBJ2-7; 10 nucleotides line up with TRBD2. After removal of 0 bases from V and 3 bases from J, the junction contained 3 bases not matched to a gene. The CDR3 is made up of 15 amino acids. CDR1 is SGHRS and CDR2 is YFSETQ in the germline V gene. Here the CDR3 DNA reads TGCGCCAGCAGCTTGGGGACTAGCGGAGGCTACGAGCAGTACTTC. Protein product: CASSLGTSGGYEQYF.

The CDR3 region is CASSPGSTLYEQYF. For the CDR3, the DNA is TGTGCCAGCAGCCCCGGGAGTACCCTGTACGAGCAGTACTTC. The rearrangement uses TRBV14 and TRBJ2-7, with a weak D call TRBD2 (6 bases). The germline V and J ends were trimmed by 4 bases and 4 bases, with 14 bases remaining between them. The germline V gene has CDR1 SGHDN and CDR2 FVKESK. This CDR3 has 14 residues.

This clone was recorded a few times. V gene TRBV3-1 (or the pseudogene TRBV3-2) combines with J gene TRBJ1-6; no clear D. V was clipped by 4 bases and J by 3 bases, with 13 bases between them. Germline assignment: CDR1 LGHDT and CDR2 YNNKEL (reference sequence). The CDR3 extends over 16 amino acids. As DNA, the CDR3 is TGTGCCAGCAGCCCCCCCCCTCGGAGCTATAATTCACCCCTCCACTTT. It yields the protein CASSPPPRSYNSPLHF.

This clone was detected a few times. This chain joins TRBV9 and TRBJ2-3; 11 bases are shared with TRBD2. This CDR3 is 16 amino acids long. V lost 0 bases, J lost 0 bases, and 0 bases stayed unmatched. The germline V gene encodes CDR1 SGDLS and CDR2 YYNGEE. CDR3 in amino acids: CASSVGTSGSTDTQYF. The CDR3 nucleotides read TGTGCCAGCAGCGTAGGGACTAGCGGGAGCACAGATACGCAGTATTTT.

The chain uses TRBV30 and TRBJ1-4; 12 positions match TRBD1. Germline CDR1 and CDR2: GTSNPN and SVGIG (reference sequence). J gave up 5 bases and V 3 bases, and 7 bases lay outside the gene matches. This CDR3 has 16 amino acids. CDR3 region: CAWSSGTGGANEKLFF. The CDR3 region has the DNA TGTGCCTGGAGCTCCGGGACAGGGGGCGCGAATGAAAAACTGTTTTTT.

The CDR3 DNA reads as TGTGCCAGCAGCGTAGCTGGGCGACAGGGGGCCCACGAGCAGTACTTC. Translated: CASSVAGRQGAHEQYF. V usage is TRBV9 and J usage is TRBJ2-7, with TRBD1 matching over 10 bases. Germline CDR1 SGDLS, CDR2 YYNGEE. Trimming cost V 0 bases and J 5 bases; bases outside gene matches: 8. This CDR3 region has 16 residues.

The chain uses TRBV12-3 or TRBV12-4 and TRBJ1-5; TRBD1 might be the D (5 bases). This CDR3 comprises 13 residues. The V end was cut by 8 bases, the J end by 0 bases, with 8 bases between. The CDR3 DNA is TGTGCCAGCGACAGCCATAGCAATCAGCCCCAGCATTTT. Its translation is CASDSHSNQPQHF.

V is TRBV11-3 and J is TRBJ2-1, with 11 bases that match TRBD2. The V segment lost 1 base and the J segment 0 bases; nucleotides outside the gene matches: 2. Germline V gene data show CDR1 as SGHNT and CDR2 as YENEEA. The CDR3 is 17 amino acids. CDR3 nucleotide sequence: TGTGCCAGCAGCTTAGGGCTAGCGGGGGGCTCCTACAATGAGCAGTTCTTC. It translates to CASSLGLAGGSYNEQFF.

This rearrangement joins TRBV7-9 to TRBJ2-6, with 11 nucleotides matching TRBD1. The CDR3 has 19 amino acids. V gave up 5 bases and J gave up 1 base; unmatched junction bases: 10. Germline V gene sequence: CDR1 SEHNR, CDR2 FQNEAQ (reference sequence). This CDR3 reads CASSPGPGQGDSGANVLTF. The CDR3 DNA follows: TGTGCCAGCAGCCCGGGTCCGGGACAGGGGGATTCTGGGGCCAACGTCCTGACTTTC.

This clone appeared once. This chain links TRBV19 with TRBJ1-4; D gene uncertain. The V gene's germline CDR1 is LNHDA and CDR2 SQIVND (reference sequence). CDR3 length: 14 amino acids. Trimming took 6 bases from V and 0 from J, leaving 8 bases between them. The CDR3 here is CASSLESTNEKLFF. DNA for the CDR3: TGTGCCAGTAGCCTAGAATCAACTAATGAAAAACTGTTTTTT.

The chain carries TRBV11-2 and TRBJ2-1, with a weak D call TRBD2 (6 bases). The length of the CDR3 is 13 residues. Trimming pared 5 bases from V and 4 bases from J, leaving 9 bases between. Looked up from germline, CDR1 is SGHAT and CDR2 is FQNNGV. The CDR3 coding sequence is TGTGCCAGCAGCCCGGGAGCTTACAATGAGCAGTTCTTC. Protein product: CASSPGAYNEQFF.

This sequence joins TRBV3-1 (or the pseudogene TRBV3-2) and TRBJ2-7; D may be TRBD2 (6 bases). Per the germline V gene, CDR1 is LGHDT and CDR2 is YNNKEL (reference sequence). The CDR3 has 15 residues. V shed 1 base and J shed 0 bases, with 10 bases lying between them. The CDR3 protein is CASSQGPSASYEQYF. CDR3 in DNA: TGTGCCAGCAGCCAAGGGCCTAGCGCCTCCTACGAGCAGTACTTC.

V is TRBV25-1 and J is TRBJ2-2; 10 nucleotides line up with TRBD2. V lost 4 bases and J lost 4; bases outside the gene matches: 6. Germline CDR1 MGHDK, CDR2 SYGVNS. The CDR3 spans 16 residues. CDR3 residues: CASSGLAGVGTGELFF. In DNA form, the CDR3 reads TGTGCCAGCAGTGGGCTAGCGGGAGTCGGCACCGGGGAGCTGTTTTTT.

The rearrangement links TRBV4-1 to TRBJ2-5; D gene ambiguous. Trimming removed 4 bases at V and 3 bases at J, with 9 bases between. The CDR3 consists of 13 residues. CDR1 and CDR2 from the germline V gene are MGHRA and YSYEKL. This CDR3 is CASSPREEETQYF. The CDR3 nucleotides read TGCGCCAGCAGCCCCCGAGAAGAAGAGACCCAGTACTTC.

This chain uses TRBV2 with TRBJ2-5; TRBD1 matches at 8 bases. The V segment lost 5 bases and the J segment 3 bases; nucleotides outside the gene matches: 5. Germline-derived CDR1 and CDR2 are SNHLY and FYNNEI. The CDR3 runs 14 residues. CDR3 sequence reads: CASSWTGREETQYF. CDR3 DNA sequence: TGTGCCAGCAGTTGGACAGGGCGGGAAGAGACCCAGTACTTC.

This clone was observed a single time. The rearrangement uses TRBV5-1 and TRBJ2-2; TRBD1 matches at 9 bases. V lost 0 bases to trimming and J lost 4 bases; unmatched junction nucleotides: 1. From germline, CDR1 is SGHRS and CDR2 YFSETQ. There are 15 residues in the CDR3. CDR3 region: CASSLDRGRTGELFF. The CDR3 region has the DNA TGCGCCAGCAGCTTGGACAGGGGGCGCACCGGGGAGCTGTTTTTT.

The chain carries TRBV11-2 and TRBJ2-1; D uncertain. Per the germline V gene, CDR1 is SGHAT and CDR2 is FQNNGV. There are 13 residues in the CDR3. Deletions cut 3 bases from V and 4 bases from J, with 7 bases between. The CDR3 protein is CASSLGQYNEQFF. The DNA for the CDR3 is TGTGCCAGCAGCTTGGGCCAGTACAATGAGCAGTTCTTC.

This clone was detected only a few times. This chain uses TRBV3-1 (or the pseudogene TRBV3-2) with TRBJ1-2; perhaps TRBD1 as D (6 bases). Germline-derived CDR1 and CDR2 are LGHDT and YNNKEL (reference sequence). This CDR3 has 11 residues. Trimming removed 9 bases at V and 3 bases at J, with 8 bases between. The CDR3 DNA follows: TGTGCCAGTGGGGGCGACTATGGCTACACCTTC. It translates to CASGGDYGYTF.